The 5 T cell receptor beta chains below were found in one sample sequenced in a study of blood T cell repertoires in COVID-19. Libraries were prepared by immunoSEQ multiplex PCR; TCRdb keeps only in-frame clonotypes and omits some of them. The sample yields some 250,000 clones, about 90% seen once. Material for sequencing was PBMCs or T cells enriched from blood (not recorded which). These receptors all come from a human donor in a cohort exposed to, infected with or recovered from COVID-19 (not recorded which). The donor label of this sample is uncertain.

The chain employs TRBV29-1 and TRBJ2-2; 7 bases line up with TRBD1. The CDR3 is 15 residues long. Germline V gene sequence: CDR1 SQVTM, CDR2 ANQGSEA. The V and J ends lost 7 bases and 5 bases, in that order; junction bases with no gene match: 13. DNA for the CDR3: TGCAGCGCTAAAGGGACAGTAGGGGTGACCGGGGAGCTGTTTTTT. Its protein is CSAKGTVGVTGELFF.

The chain couples TRBV4-1 to TRBJ1-3; D is ambiguous. The CDR3 is 15 residues long. The ends were cut back, 1 base at V and 2 bases at J, with 9 bases in the middle. Germline V gene lookup returns CDR1 MGHRA and CDR2 YSYEKL. CDR3 nucleotides: TGCGCCAGCAGCCAAGGAGGGCGGGCTGGAAACACCATATATTTT. Protein product: CASSQGGRAGNTIYF.

In its sample, this clone was seen a few times. The chain recombines TRBV6-1 with TRBJ1-4, with a tentative D call TRBD1 (5 bases). This CDR3 is built from 16 residues. The V end lost 2 bases, the J end lost 8 bases, and 18 bases lay between the germline ends. Germline V gives CDR1 MNHNS, CDR2 SASEGT. The CDR3 protein is CASSERGGPQEEKLFF. CDR3 nucleotides: TGTGCCAGCAGTGAACGGGGGGGACCCCAGGAGGAAAAACTGTTTTTT.

The chain links TRBV27 to TRBJ1-2; D is unresolved. Per germline, CDR1 MNHEY and CDR2 SMNVEV (reference sequence). The ends were cut back, 2 bases at V and 8 bases at J, with 15 bases in the middle. This CDR3 region has 14 residues. CDR3 in DNA: TGTGCCAGCAGTTTAGGCGGGAACCCGGGCGGCTACACCTTC. It codes for CASSLGGNPGGYTF.

A single count supports this clone. The chain carries TRBV4-2 and TRBJ2-3, with TRBD2 matching over 12 bases. This CDR3 contains 16 residues. The junction had 3 bases not matched to a gene; V was cut back by 2 bases and J by 3 bases. The germline V gene has CDR1 LGHNA and CDR2 YNFKEQ. The CDR3 protein is CASSQTTSGGTDTQYF. For the CDR3, the DNA is TGTGCCAGCAGCCAAACGACTAGCGGGGGAACAGATACGCAGTATTTT.